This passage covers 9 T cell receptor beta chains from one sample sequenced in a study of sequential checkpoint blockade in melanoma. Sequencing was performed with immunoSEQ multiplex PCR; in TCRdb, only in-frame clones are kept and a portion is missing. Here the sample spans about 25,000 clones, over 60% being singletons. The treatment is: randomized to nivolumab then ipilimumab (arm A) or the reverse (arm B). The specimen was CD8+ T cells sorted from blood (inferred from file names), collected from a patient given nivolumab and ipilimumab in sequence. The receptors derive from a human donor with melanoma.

The CDR3 nucleotides read TGTGCCAGCAGTGTGGGGACAGGGAATCCGTCCCCAGAAAAACTGTTTTTT. Translating gives CASSVGTGNPSPEKLFF. This sequence joins TRBV2 and TRBJ1-4; TRBD1 agrees at 9 bases. The V segment lost 4 bases and the J segment 8 bases; nucleotides outside the gene matches: 14. Germline V gives CDR1 SNHLY, CDR2 FYNNEI. CDR3 length: 17 amino acids.

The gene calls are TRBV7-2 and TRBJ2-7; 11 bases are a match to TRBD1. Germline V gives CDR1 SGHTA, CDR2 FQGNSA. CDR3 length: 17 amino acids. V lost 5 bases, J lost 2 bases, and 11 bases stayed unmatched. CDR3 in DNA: TGTGCCAGCAGCCTACCAGGACAGGGGGCTGTGGCCTACGAGCAGTACTTC. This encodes CASSLPGQGAVAYEQYF.

CDR3 protein: CSVEGGSYTEAFF. The CDR3 DNA sequence: TGCAGCGTTGAAGGGGGCAGCTACACTGAAGCTTTCTTT. The rearrangement joins TRBV29-1 to TRBJ1-1, with a possible D match to TRBD1 (5 bases). V lost 1 base, J lost 3 bases, and 9 bases lay in between. From germline, CDR1 is SQVTM and CDR2 ANQGSEA. The length of the CDR3 is 13 residues.

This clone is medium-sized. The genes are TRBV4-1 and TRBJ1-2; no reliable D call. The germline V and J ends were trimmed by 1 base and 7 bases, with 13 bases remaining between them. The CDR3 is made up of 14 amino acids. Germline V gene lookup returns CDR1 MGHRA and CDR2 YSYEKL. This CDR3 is CASSQGGEVGGYTF. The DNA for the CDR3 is TGCGCCAGCAGCCAAGGCGGCGAAGTCGGTGGCTACACCTTC.

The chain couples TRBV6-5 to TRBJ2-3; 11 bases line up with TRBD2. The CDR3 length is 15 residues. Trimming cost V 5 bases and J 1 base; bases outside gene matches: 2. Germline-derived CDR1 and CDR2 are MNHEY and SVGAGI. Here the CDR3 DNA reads TGTGCCAGCAGTGCGGGACTAGCGGGCACAGATACGCAGTATTTT. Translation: CASSAGLAGTDTQYF.

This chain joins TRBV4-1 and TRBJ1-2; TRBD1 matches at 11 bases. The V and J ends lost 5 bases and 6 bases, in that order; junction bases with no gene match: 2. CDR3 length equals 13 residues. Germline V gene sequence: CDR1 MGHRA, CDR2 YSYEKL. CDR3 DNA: TGCGCCAGCAGCGGACAGGGGGCAGATGGCTACACCTTC. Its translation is CASSGQGADGYTF.

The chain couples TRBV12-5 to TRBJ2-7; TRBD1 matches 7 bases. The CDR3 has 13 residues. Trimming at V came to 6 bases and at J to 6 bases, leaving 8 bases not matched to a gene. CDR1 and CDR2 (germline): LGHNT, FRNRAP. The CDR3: CASGPTGVGEQYF. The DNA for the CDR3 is TGTGCTAGTGGCCCAACAGGGGTGGGCGAGCAGTACTTC. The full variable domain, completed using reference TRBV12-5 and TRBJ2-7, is DARVTQTPRHKVTEMGQEVTMRCQPILGHNTVFWYRQTMMQGLELLAYFRNRAPLDDSGMPKDRFSAEMPDATLATLKIQPSEPRDSAVYFCASGPTGVGEQYFGPGTRLTVT.

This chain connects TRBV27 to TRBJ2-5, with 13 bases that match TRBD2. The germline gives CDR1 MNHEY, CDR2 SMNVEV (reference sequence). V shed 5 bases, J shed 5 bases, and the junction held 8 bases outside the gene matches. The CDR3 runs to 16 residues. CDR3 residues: CASSLRLAGGVETQYF. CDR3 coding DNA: TGTGCCAGCAGTCTCAGACTAGCGGGAGGCGTGGAGACCCAGTACTTC.

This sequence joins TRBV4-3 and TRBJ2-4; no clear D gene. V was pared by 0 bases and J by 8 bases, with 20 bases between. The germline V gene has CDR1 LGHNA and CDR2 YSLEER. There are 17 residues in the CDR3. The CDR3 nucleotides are TGCGCCAGCAGCCAAGATTTTAACCGTTTCATGGCTGACATTCAGTACTTC. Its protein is CASSQDFNRFMADIQYF.